The 28 T cell receptor beta chains below all came from one sample that was sequenced in a study of T-cell reconstitution after alpha-beta-depleted transplantation in children. Molecular barcoding with unique molecular identifiers was used for the TCRbeta library. MiXCR, applied by TCRdb to the PCR reads, yields one record per CDR3 protein. The sample holds more than 450,000 distinct CDR3 sequences, around 17% seen once. Sequencing was performed on PBMCs from the stem cell graft donor, taken from the stem cell graft. The receptors stem from a human donor who donated a stem cell graft to a child with acute lymphoblastic leukemia.

The chain uses TRBV6-5 and TRBJ2-7, with TRBD1 identical over 9 bases. Germline CDR1 and CDR2: MNHEY and SVGAGI. V shed 1 base and J 5 bases; nucleotides not matched to a gene: 6. The CDR3 is made up of 15 amino acids. CDR3 loop: CASSYYRDRAHEQYF. CDR3 DNA sequence: TGTGCCAGCAGTTACTACCGGGACAGGGCCCACGAGCAGTACTTC.

This clonotype was counted a few times. The chain is built from TRBV7-2 and TRBJ2-7; TRBD1 matches 7 bases. Germline lookup yields CDR1 SGHTA and CDR2 FQGNSA. The CDR3 length is 13 residues. J lost 6 bases, V lost 5 bases, and 7 bases had no gene match. DNA of the CDR3: TGTGCCAGCAGCCGACAGGGTTTAAGCGAGCAGTACTTC. This sequence encodes CASSRQGLSEQYF.

This clonotype was seen only a few times. The genes are TRBV20-1 and TRBJ2-1; D uncertain. This CDR3 has 14 residues. V lost 3 bases to trimming and J lost 0 bases, with 9 bases between them. CDR1 is DFQATT, CDR2 SNEGSKA, per germline (reference sequence). The DNA for the CDR3 is TGCAGTGCTAGGGGTGACACCTCCTACAATGAGCAGTTCTTC. Protein product: CSARGDTSYNEQFF.

The chain joins TRBV14 to TRBJ2-1; TRBD1 is a possible D gene (5 bases). V was shortened by 1 base and J by 0 bases, with 10 bases between the two germline ends. The CDR3 has 16 amino acids. Germline V CDR1 and CDR2: SGHDN, FVKESK. CDR3 in DNA: TGTGCCAGCAGCCAAGTCCCAGGGATCTCCTACAATGAGCAGTTCTTC. The encoded protein is CASSQVPGISYNEQFF.

The CDR3 here is CASSLVGTRQETQYF. CDR3 nucleotides: TGTGCCAGCAGCTTGGTGGGGACTCGGCAAGAGACCCAGTACTTC. The genes are TRBV5-4 and TRBJ2-5; tentatively, D is TRBD2 (6 bases). V was shortened by 0 bases and J by 2 bases, with 11 bases between the two germline ends. The CDR3 covers 15 residues. Germline CDR1 reads SGHNT; CDR2 reads YYREEE (reference sequence). Using reference TRBV5-4 and TRBJ2-5 for the parts outside the CDR3, the full variable domain is ETGVTQSPTHLIKTRGQQVTLRCSSQSGHNTVSWYQQALGQGPQFIFQYYREEENGRGNFPPRFSGLQFPNYSSELNVNALELDDSALYLCASSLVGTRQETQYFGPGTRLLVL.

The chain uses TRBV29-1 and TRBJ2-3; D unclear. Germline CDR1 reads SQVTM; CDR2 reads ANQGSEA. There are 14 residues in the CDR3. V was shortened by 4 bases and J by 1 base, with 12 bases between the two germline ends. For the CDR3, the DNA is TGCAGCGTTGTGTTTAGCCGGGGCACAGATACGCAGTATTTT. Its translation: CSVVFSRGTDTQYF.

This chain links TRBV11-2 with TRBJ2-7; 7 bases match TRBD2. V was pared by 3 bases and J by 1 base, with 6 bases of the junction left unmatched. This CDR3 has 15 residues. Per germline, CDR1 SGHAT and CDR2 FQNNGV. Here the CDR3 reads CASSFERGQSYEQYF. The CDR3 nucleotides read TGTGCCAGCAGCTTTGAGCGGGGCCAATCCTACGAGCAGTACTTC.

This clonotype was counted between two and nine times. The V gene is TRBV12-3 or TRBV12-4, the J gene TRBJ1-4, with D uncertain. V was clipped by 5 bases and J by 5 bases, with 12 bases between them. This CDR3 contains 14 residues. Here the CDR3 reads CASSPAGSNEKLFF. As DNA, the CDR3 is TGTGCCAGCAGTCCTGCGGGGTCAAATGAAAAACTGTTTTTT.

V is TRBV6-2 or TRBV6-3 and J is TRBJ1-2; TRBD1 might be the D (6 bases). CDR1 and CDR2 (germline): MNHEY, SVGEGT. V was trimmed by 2 bases and J by 0 bases, leaving 7 bases between them. There are 14 residues in the CDR3. The CDR3 here is CASSYGQPNYGYTF. In DNA, the CDR3 is TGTGCCAGCAGTTACGGACAGCCTAACTATGGCTACACCTTC.

This chain uses TRBV6-6 with TRBJ1-1; D is uncertain. The CDR3 loop spans 13 amino acids. Germline assignment: CDR1 MNHNY and CDR2 SVGAGI (reference sequence). The V gene lost 6 bases and the J gene lost 1 base, with 9 bases spanning the gap. The CDR3 DNA reads TGTGCCAGCAGCAACGACGGGAACACTGAAGCTTTCTTT. The encoded protein is CASSNDGNTEAFF.

The CDR3 DNA sequence: TGTGCCAGCAGCTCATCCGGGACAGGGAAGAATGAGCAGTTCTTC. Translated: CASSSSGTGKNEQFF. V is TRBV7-9 and J is TRBJ2-1, with TRBD1 identical over 9 bases. CDR1 is SEHNR, CDR2 FQNEAQ, per germline (reference sequence). There are 15 residues in the CDR3. V trimming: 4 bases; J trimming: 7 bases; junction bases outside the gene matches: 8.

This clonotype was counted only a few times. The rearrangement links TRBV10-3 to TRBJ1-5, with unresolved D. Germline V gene sequence: CDR1 ENHRY, CDR2 SYGVKD. The CDR3 is made up of 13 amino acids. V lost 4 bases to trimming and J lost 4 bases, with 8 bases between them. CDR3 nucleotide sequence: TGTGCCATCAGTGGGGCCGGTAATCAGCCCCAGCATTTT. This gives the protein CAISGAGNQPQHF.

This clonotype has just a few counts. The chain employs TRBV7-9 and TRBJ2-7; TRBD2 matches at 7 bases. The CDR3 spans 14 residues. J gave up 3 bases and V 3 bases, and 5 bases lay outside the gene matches. Germline values: CDR1 SEHNR, CDR2 FQNEAQ (reference sequence). Here the CDR3 DNA reads TGTGCCAGCAGCTTTGGGACTACCCTCTACGAGCAGTACTTC. It codes for CASSFGTTLYEQYF.

The chain joins TRBV7-9 to TRBJ2-7, with 9 bases matching TRBD1. Germline CDR1 is SEHNR and CDR2 is FQNEAQ (reference sequence). Trimming removed 5 bases from V and 1 base from J; junction bases left unmatched: 6. The CDR3 spans 15 residues. In nucleotides, the CDR3 is TGTGCCAGCAGCCACTCCGGGACAGGGTCCTACGAGCAGTACTTC. It specifies CASSHSGTGSYEQYF.

Only a few counts were recorded for this clonotype. One end of the junction is discordant with germline, which a read error may explain. The chain uses TRBV6-4 and TRBJ2-5, with 7 bases fitting TRBD1. CDR3 size: 15 residues. Germline V gives CDR1 MRHNA, CDR2 SNTAGT. In DNA form, the CDR3 reads TGTGCCAGCAGTCCGTTTGGACAGGACCAAGGGACCCAGTACTTC. As protein: CASSPFGQDQGTQYF.

This clonotype came up many times. The gene calls are TRBV27 and TRBJ2-2, with 7 nucleotides matching TRBD2. This CDR3 is built from 16 residues. The V gene's germline CDR1 is MNHEY and CDR2 SMNVEV (reference sequence). With V trimmed by 4 bases and J by 0 bases, 5 bases remained unmatched. CDR3 sequence: CASSSGLDANTGELFF. The CDR3 nucleotides are TGTGCCAGCAGTTCAGGACTAGACGCGAACACCGGGGAGCTGTTTTTT.

The sample holds a few counts of this clonotype. The CDR3 sequence: CATSDRRAQYF. The CDR3, as DNA: TGTGCCACCAGTGACCGTCGGGCCCAGTACTTC. The V call is TRBV24-1, the J call TRBJ2-5; D is undetermined. Germline loops: CDR1 KGHDR, CDR2 SFDVKD. This CDR3 is 11 amino acids long. Trimming took off 4 bases at V and 9 bases at J, with 8 bases between the two ends.

The chain recombines TRBV29-1 with TRBJ2-7; 9 bases are shared with TRBD1. V gave up 6 bases and J gave up 2 bases; unmatched junction bases: 8. This CDR3 is built from 14 residues. Per the germline V gene, CDR1 is SQVTM and CDR2 is ANQGSEA. CDR3: CSVAGQGPTYEQYF. The CDR3 DNA reads TGCAGCGTGGCTGGACAGGGGCCTACCTACGAGCAGTACTTC.

A few counts support this clonotype. The chain couples TRBV5-1 to TRBJ2-5; a possible D gene is TRBD2 (6 bases). Germline V lookup: CDR1 SGHRS, CDR2 YFSETQ. The CDR3 has 15 amino acids. The V gene lost 0 bases and the J gene lost 5 bases, with 14 bases spanning the gap. The CDR3 region is CASSLAPGALETQYF. DNA of the CDR3: TGCGCCAGCAGCTTGGCCCCGGGAGCCCTCGAGACCCAGTACTTC.

J is TRBJ2-1 and V is TRBV4-1; D gene ambiguous. Trimming cost V 4 bases and J 1 base, with 11 bases left between them. The CDR3 runs to 15 residues. Germline loops: CDR1 MGHRA, CDR2 YSYEKL. The CDR3 region is CASSLIADSYNEQFF. The DNA for the CDR3 is TGCGCCAGCAGCCTCATCGCGGATTCCTACAATGAGCAGTTCTTC.

V usage is TRBV5-1 and J usage is TRBJ1-1; TRBD1 matches 9 bases. This CDR3 is 14 amino acids long. The V gene's germline CDR1 is SGHRS and CDR2 YFSETQ. V gave up 4 bases and J gave up 6 bases; unmatched junction bases: 7. The CDR3 sequence: CASSPTGGKAEAFF. As DNA, the CDR3 is TGCGCCAGCAGCCCGACAGGGGGGAAGGCTGAAGCTTTCTTT.

This clonotype has only a few counts. V is TRBV12-3 or TRBV12-4 and J is TRBJ2-3; D call uncertain. The CDR3 is 13 amino acids. V was pared by 2 bases and J by 6 bases, with 9 bases between. The CDR3 loop is CASSLLIGDTQYF. DNA for the CDR3: TGTGCCAGCAGTTTACTGATCGGGGATACGCAGTATTTT.

The J gene is TRBJ2-2, the V gene TRBV20-1; 12 nucleotides align to TRBD2. Germline V gives CDR1 DFQATT, CDR2 SNEGSKA (reference sequence). This CDR3 is 18 amino acids long. V was clipped by 0 bases and J by 4 bases; unmatched bases: 9. The CDR3 loop reads CSARDPTSGSRGTGELFF. The CDR3 region has the DNA TGCAGTGCTAGAGATCCGACTAGCGGGAGCCGTGGCACCGGGGAGCTGTTTTTT.

V and J are TRBV5-5 and TRBJ2-7; a weak D match, TRBD2 (6 bases). The CDR3 length is 16 residues. The V gene lost 0 bases and the J gene lost 4 bases, with 17 bases spanning the gap. CDR1 is SGHKS and CDR2 is YYEKEE in the germline V gene (reference sequence). In DNA form, the CDR3 reads TGTGCCAGCAGCTTGGGACCTGACGGGAGTCTATACGAGCAGTACTTC. It is translated as CASSLGPDGSLYEQYF.

In this sample, this clonotype turned up once. This chain joins TRBV11-2 and TRBJ1-1; the match to TRBD1 covers 7 bases. CDR3 length: 17 amino acids. Germline V CDR1 and CDR2: SGHAT, FQNNGV. Trimming took 0 bases from V and 8 from J; bases not matched to a gene: 15. The CDR3 region has the DNA TGTGCCAGCAGCTTAGACTACTTTGACAGGGAGCCCCTGGAAGCTTTCTTT. This sequence encodes CASSLDYFDREPLEAFF.

This clonotype was detected only a few times. The rearrangement uses TRBV19 and TRBJ1-5; 7 bases are a match to TRBD1. The CDR3 covers 15 residues. Germline assignment: CDR1 LNHDA and CDR2 SQIVND (reference sequence). Losses at the gene ends were 4 bases for V and 4 bases for J; bases not matched to a gene: 7. This chain's CDR3 is CASSTTGRWNQPQHF. The DNA for the CDR3 is TGTGCCAGTAGTACGACAGGGAGGTGGAATCAGCCCCAGCATTTT.

This clonotype has a handful of counts. V and J are TRBV29-1 and TRBJ2-3; TRBD1 agrees at 7 bases. The CDR3 is made up of 14 amino acids. Germline trimming cut 4 bases from V and 2 bases from J; bases unmatched to any gene: 6. Germline V gene sequence: CDR1 SQVTM, CDR2 ANQGSEA. This CDR3 reads CSVAEGALTDTQYF. In DNA form, the CDR3 reads TGCAGCGTTGCCGAGGGGGCTCTCACAGATACGCAGTATTTT.

The chain uses TRBV29-1 and TRBJ2-2, with D possibly TRBD2 on 5 matching bases. Trimming took 3 bases from V and 0 from J, leaving 5 bases between them. Germline-derived CDR1 and CDR2 are SQVTM and ANQGSEA. This CDR3 has 13 amino acids. The CDR3 DNA sequence: TGCAGCGTTGACGGGACGAACACCGGGGAGCTGTTTTTT. Protein: CSVDGTNTGELFF.